One T cell receptor (beta chain) is described in this entry. The CDR3 is 15 amino acids. J gave up 5 bases and V 4 bases, and 10 bases lay outside the gene matches. CDR1 and CDR2 from the germline V gene are SGHDT and YYEEEE. The sample comes from a study of shared clonotypes between healthy human individuals. Assay used: immunoSEQ multiplex PCR; TCRdb lists only in-frame clones, some missing. The table shows about 490,000 clones, with almost 80% occurring only once. Sequencing was carried out using PBMCs. The chain joins TRBV5-6 to TRBJ2-7; 9 bases are a match to TRBD1. This TCR derives from a woman aged 40 to 50 in good health. Some clones in this sample may be carry-over from other donors' samples. Written as DNA, the CDR3 is TGTGCCAGCAGCCCACCCCCCGGGACAGGGCACGAGCAGTACTTC. Its protein is CASSPPPGTGHEQYF.